This TCR beta chain is drawn from a study of T cell repertoires in cytomegalovirus infection. Across the whole study: The study used recently identified HLA-C-restricted and well-studied HLA-B-restricted CMV epitopes.

A single record per CDR3 protein comes from TCRdb applying MiXCR to the reads. The sample carries a few hundred thousand distinct CDR3 sequences, under 35% recorded once. Details on this clonotype: Its antigen is unknown.

The V segment lost 3 bases and the J segment 6 bases; nucleotides outside the gene matches: 9. The CDR3 length is 17 residues. Germline CDR1 MDHEN, CDR2 SYDVKM. The V gene is TRBV28, the J gene TRBJ2-7; 15 positions match TRBD2. Sequenced material: cultured PBMCs, taken from culture after CMV antigen stimulation. The sequence was collected from a human donor in good health (CMV status not recorded). Some clones in this sample may be carry-over from other donors' samples. Written as DNA, the CDR3 is TGTGCCAGCAGTTTTATTTCCCCGGGACTAGCGGGAGGCGAGCAGTACTTC. Its protein is CASSFISPGLAGGEQYF.